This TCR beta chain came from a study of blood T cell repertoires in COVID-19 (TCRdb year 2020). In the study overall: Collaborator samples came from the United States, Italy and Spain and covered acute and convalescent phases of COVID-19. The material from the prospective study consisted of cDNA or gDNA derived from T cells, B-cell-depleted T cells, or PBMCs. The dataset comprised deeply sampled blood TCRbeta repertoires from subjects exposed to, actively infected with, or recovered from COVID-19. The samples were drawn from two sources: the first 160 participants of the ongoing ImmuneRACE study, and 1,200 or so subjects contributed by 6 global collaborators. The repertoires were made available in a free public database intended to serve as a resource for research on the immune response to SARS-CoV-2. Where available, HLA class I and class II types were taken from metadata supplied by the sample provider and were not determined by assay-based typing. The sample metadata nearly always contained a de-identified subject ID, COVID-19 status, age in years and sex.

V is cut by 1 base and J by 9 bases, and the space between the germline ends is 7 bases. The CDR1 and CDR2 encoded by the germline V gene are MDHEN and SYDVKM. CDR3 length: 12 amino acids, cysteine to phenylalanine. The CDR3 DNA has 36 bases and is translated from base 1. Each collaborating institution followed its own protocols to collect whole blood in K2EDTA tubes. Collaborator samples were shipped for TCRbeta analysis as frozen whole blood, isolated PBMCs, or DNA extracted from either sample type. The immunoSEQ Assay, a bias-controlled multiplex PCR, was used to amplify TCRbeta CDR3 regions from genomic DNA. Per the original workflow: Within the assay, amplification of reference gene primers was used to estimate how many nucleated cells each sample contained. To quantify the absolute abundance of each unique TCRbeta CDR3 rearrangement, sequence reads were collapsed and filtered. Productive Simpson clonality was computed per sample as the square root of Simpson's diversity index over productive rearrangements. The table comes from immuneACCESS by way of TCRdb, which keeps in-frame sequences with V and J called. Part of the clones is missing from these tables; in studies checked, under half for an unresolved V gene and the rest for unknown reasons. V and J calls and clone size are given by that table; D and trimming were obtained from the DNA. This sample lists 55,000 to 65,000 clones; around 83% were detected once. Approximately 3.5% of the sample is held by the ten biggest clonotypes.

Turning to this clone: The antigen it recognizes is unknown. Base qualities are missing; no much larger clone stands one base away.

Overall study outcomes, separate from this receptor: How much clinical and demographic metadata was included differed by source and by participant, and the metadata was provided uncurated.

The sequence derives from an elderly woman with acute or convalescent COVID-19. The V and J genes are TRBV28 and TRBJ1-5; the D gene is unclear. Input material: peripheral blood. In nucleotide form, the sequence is TGTGCCAGCAGTTTATCAGGATGGCCCCAGCATTTT. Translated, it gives CASSLSGWPQHF.